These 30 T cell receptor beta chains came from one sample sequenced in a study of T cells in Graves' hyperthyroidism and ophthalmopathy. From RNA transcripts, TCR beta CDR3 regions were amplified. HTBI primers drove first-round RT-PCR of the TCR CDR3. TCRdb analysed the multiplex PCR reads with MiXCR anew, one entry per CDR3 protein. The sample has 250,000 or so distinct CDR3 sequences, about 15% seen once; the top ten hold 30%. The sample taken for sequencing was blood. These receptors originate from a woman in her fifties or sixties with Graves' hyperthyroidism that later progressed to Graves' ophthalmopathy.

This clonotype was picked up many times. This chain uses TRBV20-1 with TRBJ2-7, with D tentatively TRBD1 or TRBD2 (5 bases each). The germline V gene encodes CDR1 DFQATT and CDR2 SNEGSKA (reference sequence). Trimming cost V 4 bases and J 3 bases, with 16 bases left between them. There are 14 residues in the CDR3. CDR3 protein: CSATEGAGGYEQYF. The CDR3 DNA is TGCAGTGCTACCGAAGGGGCGGGCGGCTACGAGCAGTACTTC.

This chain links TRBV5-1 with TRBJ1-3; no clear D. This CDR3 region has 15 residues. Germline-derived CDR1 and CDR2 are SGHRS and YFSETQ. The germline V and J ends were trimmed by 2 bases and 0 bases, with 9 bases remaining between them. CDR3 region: CASSFNPDSGNTIYF. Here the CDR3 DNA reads TGCGCCAGCAGCTTTAATCCAGACTCTGGAAACACCATATATTTT.

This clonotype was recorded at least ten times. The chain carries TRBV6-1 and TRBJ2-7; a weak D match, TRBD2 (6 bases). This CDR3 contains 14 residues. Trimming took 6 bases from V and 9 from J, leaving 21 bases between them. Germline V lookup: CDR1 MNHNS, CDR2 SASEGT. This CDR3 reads CASSPLGLVNGQYF. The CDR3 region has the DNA TGTGCCAGCAGCCCCTTGGGACTGGTAAATGGGCAGTACTTC.

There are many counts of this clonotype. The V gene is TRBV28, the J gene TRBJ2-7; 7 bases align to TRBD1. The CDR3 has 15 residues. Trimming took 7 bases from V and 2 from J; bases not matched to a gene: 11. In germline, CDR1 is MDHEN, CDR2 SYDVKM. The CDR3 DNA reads TGTGCCAGCACTATTAACCGGGACAGCCCCTACGAGCAGTACTTC. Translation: CASTINRDSPYEQYF.

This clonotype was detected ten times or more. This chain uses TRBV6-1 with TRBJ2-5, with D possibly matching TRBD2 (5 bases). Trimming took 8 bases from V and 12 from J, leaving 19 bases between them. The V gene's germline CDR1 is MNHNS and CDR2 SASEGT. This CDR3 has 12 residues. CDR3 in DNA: TGTGCCAGCTCAGAGGGCCCGAGTTTGAAGTACTTC. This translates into CASSEGPSLKYF.

CDR3 loop: CASSLPFGLAGGRNKDNEQFF. The CDR3 region has the DNA TGCGCCAGCAGCCTCCCCTTTGGGCTAGCGGGAGGGCGTAACAAAGACAATGAGCAGTTCTTC. The J gene is TRBJ2-1, the V gene TRBV4-1, with 12 bases that match TRBD2. The length of the CDR3 is 21 residues. With V trimmed by 4 bases and J by 5 bases, 21 bases remained unmatched. Germline V CDR1 and CDR2: MGHRA, YSYEKL.

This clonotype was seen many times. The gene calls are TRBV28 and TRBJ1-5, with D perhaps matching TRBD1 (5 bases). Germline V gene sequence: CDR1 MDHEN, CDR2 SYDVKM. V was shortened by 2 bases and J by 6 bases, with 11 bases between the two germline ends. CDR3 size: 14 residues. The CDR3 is CASSLIGAGQPQHF. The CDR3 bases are TGTGCCAGCAGTTTAATAGGGGCGGGTCAGCCCCAGCATTTT. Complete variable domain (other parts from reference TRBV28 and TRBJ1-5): DVKVTQSSRYLVKRTGEKVFLECVQDMDHENMFWYRQDPGLGLRLIYFSYDVKMKEKGDIPEGYSVSREKKERFSLILESASTNQTSMYLCASSLIGAGQPQHFGDGTRLSIL.

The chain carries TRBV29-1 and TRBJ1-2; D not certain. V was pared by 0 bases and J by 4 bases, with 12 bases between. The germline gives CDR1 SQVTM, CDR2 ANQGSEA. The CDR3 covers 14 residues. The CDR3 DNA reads TGCAGCGTTGAAGAGAAGTCCCGGATCTATGGCTACACCTTC. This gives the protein CSVEEKSRIYGYTF.

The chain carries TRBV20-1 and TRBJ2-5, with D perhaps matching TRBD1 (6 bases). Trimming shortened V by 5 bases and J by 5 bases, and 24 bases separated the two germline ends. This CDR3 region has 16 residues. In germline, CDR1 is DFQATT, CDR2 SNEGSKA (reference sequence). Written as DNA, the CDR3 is TGCAGTGCTTCCAACCTCCGGGCCGAGGGGGAGGAGACCCAGTACTTC. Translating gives CSASNLRAEGEETQYF.

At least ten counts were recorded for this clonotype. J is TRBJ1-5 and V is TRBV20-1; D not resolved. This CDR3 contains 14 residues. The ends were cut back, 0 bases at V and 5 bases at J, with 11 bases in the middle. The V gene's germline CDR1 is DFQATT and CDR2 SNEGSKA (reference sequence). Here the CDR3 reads CSARDLPAHQPQHF. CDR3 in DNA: TGCAGTGCTAGAGATCTCCCGGCCCATCAGCCCCAGCATTTT.

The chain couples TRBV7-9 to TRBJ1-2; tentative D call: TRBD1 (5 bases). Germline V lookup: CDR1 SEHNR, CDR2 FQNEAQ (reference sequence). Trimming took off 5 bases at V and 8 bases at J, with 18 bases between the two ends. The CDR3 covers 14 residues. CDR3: CASSLLQALRGYTF. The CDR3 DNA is TGTGCCAGCAGCCTGCTACAGGCTCTGCGGGGCTACACCTTC.

The CDR3 sequence: CASSQDGGNEQFF. CDR3 bases: TGTGCCAGCAGCCAAGATGGGGGGAATGAGCAGTTCTTC. The chain links TRBV4-2 to TRBJ2-1; D is perhaps TRBD2 (6 bases). Trimming pared 0 bases from V and 7 bases from J, leaving 7 bases between. The CDR3 covers 13 residues. Germline-derived CDR1 and CDR2 are LGHNA and YNFKEQ.

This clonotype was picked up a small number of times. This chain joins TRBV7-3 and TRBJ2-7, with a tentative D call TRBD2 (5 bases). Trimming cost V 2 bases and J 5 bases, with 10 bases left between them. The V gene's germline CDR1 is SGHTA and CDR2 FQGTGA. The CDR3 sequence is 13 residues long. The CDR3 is CASSLSSFDEQYF. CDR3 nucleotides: TGTGCCAGCAGCTTATCTAGCTTCGACGAGCAGTACTTC.

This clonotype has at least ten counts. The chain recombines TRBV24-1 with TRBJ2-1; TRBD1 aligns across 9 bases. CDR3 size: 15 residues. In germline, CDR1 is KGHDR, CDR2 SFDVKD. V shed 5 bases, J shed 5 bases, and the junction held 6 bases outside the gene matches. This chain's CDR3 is CATSAPGTGNNEQFF. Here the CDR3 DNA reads TGTGCCACCAGTGCTCCCGGGACAGGGAACAATGAGCAGTTCTTC.

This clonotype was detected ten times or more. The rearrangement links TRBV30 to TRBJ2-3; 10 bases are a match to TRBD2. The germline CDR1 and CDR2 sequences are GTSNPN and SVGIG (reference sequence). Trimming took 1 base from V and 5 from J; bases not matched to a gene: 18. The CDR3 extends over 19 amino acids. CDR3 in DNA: TGTGCCTGGAGTGAGTGGGTCGGGCCTAGCGGGAGAATAAGAGATACGCAGTATTTT. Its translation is CAWSEWVGPSGRIRDTQYF.

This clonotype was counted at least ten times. This CDR3 reads CASSSFGGNEQFF. In DNA, the CDR3 is TGTGCCAGCAGCTCTTTTGGAGGGAATGAGCAGTTCTTC. The V gene is TRBV5-6, the J gene TRBJ2-1, with D perhaps TRBD2 (6 bases). Germline CDR1 reads SGHDT; CDR2 reads YYEEEE. The V and J ends lost 3 bases and 7 bases respectively, with 11 bases between them. The CDR3 covers 13 residues.

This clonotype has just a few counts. The CDR3 sequence: CASSAGLAGARPAQYF. CDR3 bases: TGTGCCAGCAGTGCGGGACTAGCGGGAGCTCGTCCGGCGCAGTATTTT. This chain links TRBV6-2 or TRBV6-3 with TRBJ2-3; 14 bases match TRBD2. CDR1 is MNHEY and CDR2 is SVGEGT in the germline V gene. V lost 5 bases to trimming and J lost 10 bases; unmatched junction nucleotides: 11. The CDR3 is 16 amino acids.

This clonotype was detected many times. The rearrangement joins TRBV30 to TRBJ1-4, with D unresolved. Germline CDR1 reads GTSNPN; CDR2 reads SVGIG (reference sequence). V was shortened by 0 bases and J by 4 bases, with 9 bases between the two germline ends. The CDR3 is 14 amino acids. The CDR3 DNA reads TGTGCCTGGAGTGTCCGAAACCATAATGAAAAACTGTTTTTT. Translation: CAWSVRNHNEKLFF.

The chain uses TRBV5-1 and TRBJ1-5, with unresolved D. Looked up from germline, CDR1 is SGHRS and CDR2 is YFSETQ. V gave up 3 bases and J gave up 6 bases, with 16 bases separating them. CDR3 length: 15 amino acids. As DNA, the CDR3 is TGCGCCAGCAGCTCGGAGAATTGGCCCCCTCAGCCCCAGCATTTT. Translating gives CASSSENWPPQPQHF. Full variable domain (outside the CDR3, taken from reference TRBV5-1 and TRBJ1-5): KAGVTQTPRYLIKTRGQQVTLSCSPISGHRSVSWYQQTPGQGLQFLFEYFSETQRNKGNFPGRFSGRQFSNSRSEMNVSTLELGDSALYLCASSSENWPPQPQHFGDGTRLSIL.

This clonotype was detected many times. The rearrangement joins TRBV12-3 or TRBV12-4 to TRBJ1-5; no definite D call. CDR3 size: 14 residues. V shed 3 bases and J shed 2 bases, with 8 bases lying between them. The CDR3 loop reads CASSLGSGNQPQHF. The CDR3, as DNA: TGTGCCAGCAGTTTGGGTTCGGGCAATCAGCCCCAGCATTTT.

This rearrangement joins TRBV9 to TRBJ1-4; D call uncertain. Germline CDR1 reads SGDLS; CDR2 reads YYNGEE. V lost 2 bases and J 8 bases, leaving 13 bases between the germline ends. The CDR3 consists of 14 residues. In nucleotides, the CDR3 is TGTGCCAGCAGCGTCGGGAATGGGGAAGAAAAACTGTTTTTT. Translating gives CASSVGNGEEKLFF.

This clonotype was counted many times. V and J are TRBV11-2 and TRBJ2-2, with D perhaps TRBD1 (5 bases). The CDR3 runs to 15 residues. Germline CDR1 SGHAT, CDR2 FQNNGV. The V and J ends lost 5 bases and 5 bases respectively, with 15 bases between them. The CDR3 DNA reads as TGTGCCAGCAGCCCTGACAGACCGATTACCGGGGAGCTGTTTTTT. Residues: CASSPDRPITGELFF.

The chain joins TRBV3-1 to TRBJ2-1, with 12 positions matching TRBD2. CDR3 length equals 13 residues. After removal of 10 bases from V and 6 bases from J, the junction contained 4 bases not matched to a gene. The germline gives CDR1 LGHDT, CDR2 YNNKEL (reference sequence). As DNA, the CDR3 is TGTGCCATTCTACTAGCGGGAGGCAATGAGCAGTTCTTC. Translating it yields CAILLAGGNEQFF.

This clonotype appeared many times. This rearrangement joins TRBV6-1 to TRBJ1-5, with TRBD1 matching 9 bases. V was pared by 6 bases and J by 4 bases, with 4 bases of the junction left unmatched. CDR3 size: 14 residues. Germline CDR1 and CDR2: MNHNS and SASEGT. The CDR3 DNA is TGTGCCAGCAGGTCCGGGACAGGGAATCAGCCCCAGCATTTT. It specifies CASRSGTGNQPQHF.

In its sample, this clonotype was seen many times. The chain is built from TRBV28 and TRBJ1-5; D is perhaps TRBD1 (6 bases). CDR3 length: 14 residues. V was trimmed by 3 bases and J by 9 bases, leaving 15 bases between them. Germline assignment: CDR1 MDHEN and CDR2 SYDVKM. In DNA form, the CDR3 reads TGTGCCAGCAGTTTTGGGGGCCGTAGTAGGCCCCAGCATTTT. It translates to CASSFGGRSRPQHF.

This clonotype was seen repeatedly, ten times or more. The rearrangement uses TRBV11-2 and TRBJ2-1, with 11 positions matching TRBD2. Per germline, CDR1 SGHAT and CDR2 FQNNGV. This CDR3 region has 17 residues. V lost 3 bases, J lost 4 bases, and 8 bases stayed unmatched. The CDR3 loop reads CASSLGRTSGRYNEQFF. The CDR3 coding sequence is TGTGCCAGCAGCTTGGGTCGGACTAGCGGGCGTTACAATGAGCAGTTCTTC. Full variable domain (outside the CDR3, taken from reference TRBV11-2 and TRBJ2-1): EAGVAQSPRYKIIEKRQSVAFWCNPISGHATLYWYQQILGQGPKLLIQFQNNGVVDDSQLPKDRFSAERLKGVDSTLKIQPAKLEDSAVYLCASSLGRTSGRYNEQFFGPGTRLTVL.

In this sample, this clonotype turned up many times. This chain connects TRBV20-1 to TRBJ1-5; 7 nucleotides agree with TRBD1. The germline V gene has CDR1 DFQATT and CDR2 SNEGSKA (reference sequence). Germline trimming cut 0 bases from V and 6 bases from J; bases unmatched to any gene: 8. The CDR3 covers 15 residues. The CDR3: CSARDPTGPPQPQHF. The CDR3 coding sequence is TGCAGTGCTAGAGACCCGACAGGGCCACCTCAGCCCCAGCATTTT.

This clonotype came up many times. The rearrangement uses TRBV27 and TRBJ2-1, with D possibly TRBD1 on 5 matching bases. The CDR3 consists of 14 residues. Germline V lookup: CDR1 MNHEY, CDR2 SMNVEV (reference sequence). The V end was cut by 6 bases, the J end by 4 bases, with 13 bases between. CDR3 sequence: CASSGQGSYNEQFF. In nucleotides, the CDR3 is TGTGCCAGCAGCGGGCAGGGTTCATACAATGAGCAGTTCTTC.

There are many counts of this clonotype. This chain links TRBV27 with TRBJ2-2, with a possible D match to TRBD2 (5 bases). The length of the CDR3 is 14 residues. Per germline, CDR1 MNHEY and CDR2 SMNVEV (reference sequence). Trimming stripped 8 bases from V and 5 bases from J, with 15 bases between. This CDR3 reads CASRQEAGTGELFF. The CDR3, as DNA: TGTGCCAGCCGGCAGGAGGCCGGTACCGGGGAGCTGTTTTTT.

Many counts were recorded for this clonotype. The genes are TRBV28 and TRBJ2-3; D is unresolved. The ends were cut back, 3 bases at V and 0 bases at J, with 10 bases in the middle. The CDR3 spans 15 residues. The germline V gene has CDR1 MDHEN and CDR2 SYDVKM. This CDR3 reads CASSLVGSSTDTQYF. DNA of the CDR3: TGTGCCAGCAGTTTGGTTGGGTCTAGCACAGATACGCAGTATTTT.